This is a list of T cell receptor beta chains from one sample in a study of cytomegalovirus exposure and HLA in healthy donors. Libraries were prepared by immunoSEQ multiplex PCR; TCRdb keeps only in-frame clonotypes and omits some of them. The sample carries fewer than 150,000 clones, roughly four fifths recorded once. Material: PBMCs. These receptors all come from a man aged 25 to 40 in good health and CMV-seronegative. CDR3s include the opening cysteine and the closing phenylalanine or tryptophan. Each record gives: V gene, D gene, J gene, clone size, CDR3 DNA, CDR3 protein. D genes are given only for firm matches. Clone size is not always given. Where it is, it says once, few, many or a class for expanded clones.

v_gene: TRBV28
d_gene: -
j_gene: TRBJ1-1
abundance: -
CDR3nt: TGTGCCAGCAGATCCTCAGGGAATGAAGCTTTCTTT
CDR3aa: CASRSSGNEAFF

v_gene: TRBV7-2
d_gene: -
j_gene: TRBJ1-1
abundance: once
CDR3nt: TGTGCCAGCAACCCGGGAGGGTTAGGGACCATGAACACTGAAGCTTTCTTT
CDR3aa: CASNPGGLGTMNTEAFF

v_gene: TRBV10-3
d_gene: TRBD1
j_gene: TRBJ2-1
abundance: few
CDR3nt: TGTGCCATCAGTGAGGCTACGGGACAGGGATATAATGAGCAGTTCTTC
CDR3aa: CAISEATGQGYNEQFF

v_gene: TRBV6-1
d_gene: -
j_gene: TRBJ1-1
abundance: -
CDR3nt: TGTGCCAGCAGCGTACGACAGGCGAACACTGAAGCTTTCTTT
CDR3aa: CASSVRQANTEAFF

v_gene: TRBV19
d_gene: -
j_gene: TRBJ1-2
abundance: -
CDR3nt: TGTGCCAGTAGTCGTCAATCGTCCCCCGGGGATGGCTATGGCTACACCTTC
CDR3aa: CASSRQSSPGDGYGYTF

v_gene: TRBV4-3
d_gene: -
j_gene: TRBJ2-7
abundance: -
CDR3nt: TGCGCCAGCAGCTCGGGTCTATCCTACGAGCAGTACTTC
CDR3aa: CASSSGLSYEQYF

v_gene: TRBV13
d_gene: -
j_gene: TRBJ2-7
abundance: -
CDR3nt: TGTGCCAGCAGCCCTCGTTCCCCTTTCGAGCAGTACTTC
CDR3aa: CASSPRSPFEQYF

v_gene: TRBV4-3
d_gene: -
j_gene: TRBJ1-1
abundance: -
CDR3nt: TGCGCCAGCAGCCAAGAGAGGGCAACCGGTGGGACTGAAGCTTTCTTT
CDR3aa: CASSQERATGGTEAFF

v_gene: TRBV30
d_gene: -
j_gene: TRBJ1-4
abundance: -
CDR3nt: TGTGCCTGGAGCTACAGGGAAAACTATGAAAAACTGTTTTTT
CDR3aa: CAWSYRENYEKLFF

v_gene: TRBV30
d_gene: -
j_gene: TRBJ1-5
abundance: -
CDR3nt: TGTGCCTGGAGTATCGGGGGGGTAGGTCAGCCCCAGCATTTT
CDR3aa: CAWSIGGVGQPQHF

v_gene: TRBV23-1
d_gene: -
j_gene: TRBJ2-2
abundance: once
CDR3nt: TGCGCCAGCAACAGGGACACGAACACCGGGGAGCTGTTTTTT
CDR3aa: CASNRDTNTGELFF

v_gene: TRBV19
d_gene: TRBD1
j_gene: TRBJ2-7
abundance: -
CDR3nt: TGTGCCAGTAGTCCCCAAGGTGGGACAGGGGGAGTTGTGGAGTACTTC
CDR3aa: CASSPQGGTGGVVEYF

v_gene: TRBV6-5
d_gene: TRBD2
j_gene: TRBJ2-1
abundance: -
CDR3nt: TGTGCCAGCCGGGGGTTGGCGGGAGGGCTCGATGAGCAGTTCTTC
CDR3aa: CASRGLAGGLDEQFF

v_gene: TRBV5-4
d_gene: TRBD2
j_gene: TRBJ2-7
abundance: -
CDR3nt: TGTGCCAGCAGCTTGGCCGGGAGCGGGGGGTCCTACGAGCAGTACTTC
CDR3aa: CASSLAGSGGSYEQYF

v_gene: TRBV5-1
d_gene: TRBD1
j_gene: TRBJ1-4
abundance: -
CDR3nt: TGCGCCAGTAGACAGGGAAACGAAAAACTGTTTTTT
CDR3aa: CASRQGNEKLFF

v_gene: TRBV4-3
d_gene: TRBD1
j_gene: TRBJ2-2
abundance: -
CDR3nt: TGCGCCAGCAGCCAAGATTGGACAGGGGGAACCGGGGAGCTGTTTTTT
CDR3aa: CASSQDWTGGTGELFF

v_gene: TRBV18
d_gene: TRBD1
j_gene: TRBJ2-1
abundance: -
CDR3nt: TGTGCCAGCTCACCAGACAGGGACTACAATGAGCAGTTCTTC
CDR3aa: CASSPDRDYNEQFF

v_gene: TRBV6-1
d_gene: -
j_gene: TRBJ1-6
abundance: -
CDR3nt: TGTGCCAGCCTGAGTCTTTTCGGTGATTCACCCCTCCACTTT
CDR3aa: CASLSLFGDSPLHF

v_gene: TRBV9
d_gene: -
j_gene: TRBJ1-1
abundance: -
CDR3nt: TGTGCCAGCAGCGAAAGTTGGTCTAGGGGGATCACTGAAGCTTTCTTT
CDR3aa: CASSESWSRGITEAFF

v_gene: TRBV5-1
d_gene: -
j_gene: TRBJ2-5
abundance: -
CDR3nt: TGCGCCAGCAGCTCGACCGGGACACAAGAGACCCAGTACTTC
CDR3aa: CASSSTGTQETQYF

v_gene: TRBV7-9
d_gene: -
j_gene: TRBJ1-3
abundance: -
CDR3nt: TGTGCCAGCAGCCCCCAGGGAAACACCATATATTTT
CDR3aa: CASSPQGNTIYF

v_gene: TRBV27
d_gene: -
j_gene: TRBJ2-1
abundance: -
CDR3nt: TGTGCCAGCAGTACGGGAGTCACTAGGAATGAGCAGTTCTTC
CDR3aa: CASSTGVTRNEQFF

v_gene: TRBV7-8
d_gene: TRBD2
j_gene: TRBJ2-1
abundance: -
CDR3nt: TGTGCCAGCAGCTCACGCGATAGCGGGATTAAGTACAATGAGCAGTTCTTC
CDR3aa: CASSSRDSGIKYNEQFF

v_gene: TRBV6-1
d_gene: -
j_gene: TRBJ1-2
abundance: -
CDR3nt: TGTGCCAGCAGTGAACCGGTCCGTAGCTTC
CDR3aa: CASSEPVRSF

v_gene: TRBV5-6
d_gene: TRBD2
j_gene: TRBJ2-1
abundance: few
CDR3nt: TGTGCCAGCAGCTTGAGACTAGCGGGCTACAATGAGCAGTTCTTC
CDR3aa: CASSLRLAGYNEQFF

v_gene: TRBV5-1
d_gene: -
j_gene: TRBJ2-7
abundance: -
CDR3nt: TGCGCCAGCAAGGGAATAGGGGTAACCTACGAGCAGTACTTC
CDR3aa: CASKGIGVTYEQYF

v_gene: TRBV27
d_gene: -
j_gene: TRBJ1-2
abundance: -
CDR3nt: TGTGCCAGCATGAGCGTCCTTTATGGCTACACCTTC
CDR3aa: CASMSVLYGYTF

v_gene: TRBV7-2
d_gene: TRBD1
j_gene: TRBJ2-5
abundance: -
CDR3nt: TGTGCCAGCAGTCATACAAGCCGGGACAGGGTGGGAGAGACCCAGTACTTC
CDR3aa: CASSHTSRDRVGETQYF

v_gene: TRBV5-1
d_gene: TRBD1
j_gene: TRBJ1-4
abundance: -
CDR3nt: TGCGCCAGCGGCGTCGATGAGGGGGCGTATGAAAAACTGTTTTTT
CDR3aa: CASGVDEGAYEKLFF

v_gene: TRBV7-9
d_gene: -
j_gene: TRBJ1-2
abundance: once
CDR3nt: TGTGCCAGCAGCGCAGGGTATGGCTACACCTTC
CDR3aa: CASSAGYGYTF

v_gene: TRBV6-1
d_gene: -
j_gene: TRBJ1-4
abundance: -
CDR3nt: TGTGCCAGCAGTGATTTCGAGTCCTATGGTGAAAAACTGTTTTTT
CDR3aa: CASSDFESYGEKLFF

v_gene: TRBV18
d_gene: TRBD1
j_gene: TRBJ2-5
abundance: -
CDR3nt: TGTGCCAGCTCACGGATGGACAGGGTCCAAGAGACCCAGTACTTC
CDR3aa: CASSRMDRVQETQYF

v_gene: TRBV6-5
d_gene: TRBD2
j_gene: TRBJ2-7
abundance: -
CDR3nt: TGTGCCAGCACCAGAGCGGGAGGGGGGGAGCAGTACTTC
CDR3aa: CASTRAGGGEQYF

v_gene: TRBV7-8
d_gene: TRBD1
j_gene: TRBJ2-7
abundance: -
CDR3nt: TGTGCCAGCAGACCTGGACAGGGGAGGTGGTACGAGCAGTACTTC
CDR3aa: CASRPGQGRWYEQYF

v_gene: TRBV19
d_gene: -
j_gene: TRBJ1-3
abundance: -
CDR3nt: TGTGCCAGTAGTTCGGCCCCCTACAGCTCTGGAAACACCATATATTTT
CDR3aa: CASSSAPYSSGNTIYF

v_gene: TRBV28
d_gene: TRBD1
j_gene: TRBJ1-5
abundance: once
CDR3nt: TGTGCCAGCAGTTTCGCAGGGGGCCCATGGCAGCCCCAGCATTTT
CDR3aa: CASSFAGGPWQPQHF

v_gene: TRBV27
d_gene: -
j_gene: TRBJ2-7
abundance: few
CDR3nt: TGTGCCAGCAGTTTATTAAAGGGGGCCTACGAGCAGTACTTC
CDR3aa: CASSLLKGAYEQYF

v_gene: TRBV7-2
d_gene: -
j_gene: TRBJ2-1
abundance: -
CDR3nt: TGTGCCAGCAGCCCCGGGTCCTACAATGAGCAGTTCTTC
CDR3aa: CASSPGSYNEQFF

v_gene: TRBV4-1
d_gene: -
j_gene: TRBJ2-3
abundance: -
CDR3nt: TGCGCCAGCAGCCAAGGTGAGATGACTACCACAGATACGCAGTATTTT
CDR3aa: CASSQGEMTTTDTQYF